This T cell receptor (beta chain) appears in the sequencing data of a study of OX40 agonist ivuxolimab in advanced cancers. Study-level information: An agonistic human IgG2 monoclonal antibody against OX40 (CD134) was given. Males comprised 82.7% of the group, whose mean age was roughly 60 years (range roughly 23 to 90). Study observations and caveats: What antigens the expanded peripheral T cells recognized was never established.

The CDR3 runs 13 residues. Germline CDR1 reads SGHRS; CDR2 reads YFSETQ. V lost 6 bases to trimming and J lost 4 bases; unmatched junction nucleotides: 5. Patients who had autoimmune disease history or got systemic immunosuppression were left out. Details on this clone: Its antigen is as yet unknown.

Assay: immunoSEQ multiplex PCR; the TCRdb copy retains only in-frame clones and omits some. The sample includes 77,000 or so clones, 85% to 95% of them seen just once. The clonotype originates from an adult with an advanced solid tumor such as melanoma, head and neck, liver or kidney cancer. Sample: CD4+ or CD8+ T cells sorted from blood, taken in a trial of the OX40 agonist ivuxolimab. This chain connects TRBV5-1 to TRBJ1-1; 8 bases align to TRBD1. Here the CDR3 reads CASIQGEGTEAFF. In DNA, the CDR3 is TGCGCCAGCATACAGGGGGAGGGCACTGAAGCTTTCTTT.